This entry describes one T cell receptor (beta chain). V lost 6 bases and J lost 4; bases outside the gene matches: 9. Germline-derived CDR1 and CDR2 are MDHEN and SYDVKM. The length of the CDR3 is 15 residues. The sample originates from a study of blood T cell repertoires in COVID-19. Study context: There were acute and convalescent COVID-19 samples, and they came from the United States, Italy and Spain.

Under the authors' procedure: Amplifying reference gene primers gave estimates of nucleated cell counts. The repertoire was sequenced with immunoSEQ multiplex PCR; TCRdb's copy has only in-frame clones and lacks some. That table supplies the V and J calls and clone size; D and trimming were determined from the DNA. Among 150,000 to 200,000 clones listed, over 75% were seen once. This receptor was identified in a human donor with active or convalescent COVID-19. The donor label of this sample is uncertain. The chain uses TRBV28 and TRBJ2-7; 10 bases align to TRBD1. Sequencing was done on a sample of peripheral blood. The CDR3 sequence is CASRSGTGVVYEQYF. The CDR3 DNA follows: TGTGCCAGCAGATCCGGGACAGGGGTCGTATACGAGCAGTACTTC.